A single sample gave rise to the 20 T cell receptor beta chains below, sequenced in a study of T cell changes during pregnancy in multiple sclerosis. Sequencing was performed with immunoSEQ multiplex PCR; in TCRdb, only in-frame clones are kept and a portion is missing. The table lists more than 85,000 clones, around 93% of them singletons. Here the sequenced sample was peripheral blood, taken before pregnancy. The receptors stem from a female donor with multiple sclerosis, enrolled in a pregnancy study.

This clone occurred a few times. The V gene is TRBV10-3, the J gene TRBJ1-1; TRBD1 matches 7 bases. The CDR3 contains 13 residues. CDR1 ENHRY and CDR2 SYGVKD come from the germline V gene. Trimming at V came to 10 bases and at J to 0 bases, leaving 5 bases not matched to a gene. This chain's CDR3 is CATGTAMNTEAFF. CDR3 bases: TGTGCCACCGGGACAGCCATGAACACTGAAGCTTTCTTT.

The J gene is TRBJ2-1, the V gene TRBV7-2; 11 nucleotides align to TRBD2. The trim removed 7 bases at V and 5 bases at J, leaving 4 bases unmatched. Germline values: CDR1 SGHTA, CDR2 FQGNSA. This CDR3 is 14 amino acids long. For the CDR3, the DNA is TGTGCCAGCACTAGGACTAGCGGGCACAATGAGCAGTTCTTC. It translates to CASTRTSGHNEQFF.

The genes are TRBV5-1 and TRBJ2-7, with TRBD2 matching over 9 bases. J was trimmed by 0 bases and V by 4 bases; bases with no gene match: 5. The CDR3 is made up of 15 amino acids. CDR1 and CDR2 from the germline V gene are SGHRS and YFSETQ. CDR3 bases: TGCGCCAGCAGCACCACTAGCGGGTTCTCCTACGAGCAGTACTTC. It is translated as CASSTTSGFSYEQYF.

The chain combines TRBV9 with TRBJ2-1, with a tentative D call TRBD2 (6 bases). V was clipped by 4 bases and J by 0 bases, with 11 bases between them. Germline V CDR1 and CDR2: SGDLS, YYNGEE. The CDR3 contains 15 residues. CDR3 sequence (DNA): TGTGCCAGCAGCCTTAGCGGAAGCTCCTACAATGAGCAGTTCTTC. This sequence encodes CASSLSGSSYNEQFF. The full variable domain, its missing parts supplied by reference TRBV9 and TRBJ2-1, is DSGVTQTPKHLITATGQRVTLRCSPRSGDLSVYWYQQSLDQGLQFLIQYYNGEERAKGNILERFSAQQFPDLHSELNLSSLELGDSALYFCASSLSGSSYNEQFFGPGTRLTVL.

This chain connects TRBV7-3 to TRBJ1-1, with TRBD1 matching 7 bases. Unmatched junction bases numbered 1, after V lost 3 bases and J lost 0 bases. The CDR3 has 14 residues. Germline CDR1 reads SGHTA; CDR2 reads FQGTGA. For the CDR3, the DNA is TGTGCCAGCAGCTTGGGACAGATGAACACTGAAGCTTTCTTT. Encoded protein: CASSLGQMNTEAFF. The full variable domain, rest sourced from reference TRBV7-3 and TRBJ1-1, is GAGVSQTPSNKVTEKGKYVELRCDPISGHTALYWYRQSLGQGPEFLIYFQGTGAADDSGLPNDRFFAVRPEGSVSTLKIQRTERGDSAVYLCASSLGQMNTEAFFGQGTRLTVV.

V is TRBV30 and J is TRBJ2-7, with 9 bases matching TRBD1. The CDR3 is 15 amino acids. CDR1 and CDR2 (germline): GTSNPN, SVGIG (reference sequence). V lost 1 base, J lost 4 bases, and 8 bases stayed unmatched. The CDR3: CAWSALGTGIYEQYF. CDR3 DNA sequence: TGTGCCTGGAGTGCCTTGGGGACAGGGATTTACGAGCAGTACTTC.

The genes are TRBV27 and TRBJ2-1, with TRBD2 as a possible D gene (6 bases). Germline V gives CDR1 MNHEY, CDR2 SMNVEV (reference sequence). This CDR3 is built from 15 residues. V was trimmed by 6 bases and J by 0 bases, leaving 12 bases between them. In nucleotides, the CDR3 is TGTGCCAGCAGAAGCGGGTCCAGCTCCTACAATGAGCAGTTCTTC. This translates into CASRSGSSSYNEQFF.

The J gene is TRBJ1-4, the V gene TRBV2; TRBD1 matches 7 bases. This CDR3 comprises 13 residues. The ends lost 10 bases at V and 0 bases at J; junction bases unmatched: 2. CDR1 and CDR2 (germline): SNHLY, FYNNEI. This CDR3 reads CANQGATNEKLFF. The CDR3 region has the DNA TGTGCCAACCAGGGGGCAACTAATGAAAAACTGTTTTTT.

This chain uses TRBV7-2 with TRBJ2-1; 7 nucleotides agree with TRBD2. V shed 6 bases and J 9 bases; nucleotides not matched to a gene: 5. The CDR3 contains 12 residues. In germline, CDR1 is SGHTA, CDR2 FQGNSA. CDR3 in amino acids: CASRLGGGEQFF. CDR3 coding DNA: TGTGCCAGCAGGTTGGGGGGGGGTGAGCAGTTCTTC.

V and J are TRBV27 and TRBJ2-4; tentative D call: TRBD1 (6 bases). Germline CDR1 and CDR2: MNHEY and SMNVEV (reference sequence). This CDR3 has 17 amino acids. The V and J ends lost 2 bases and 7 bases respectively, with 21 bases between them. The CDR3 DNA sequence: TGTGCCAGCAGTTTAGGATTTGCTGGCAGGGGTGGGAACATTCAGTACTTC. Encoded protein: CASSLGFAGRGGNIQYF.

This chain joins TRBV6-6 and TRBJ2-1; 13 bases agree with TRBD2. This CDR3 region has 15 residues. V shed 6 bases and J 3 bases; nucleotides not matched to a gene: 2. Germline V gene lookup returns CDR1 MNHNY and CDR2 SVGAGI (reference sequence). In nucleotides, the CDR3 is TGTGCCAGCAGCCGGACTAGCGGGAGCTACAATGAGCAGTTCTTC. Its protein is CASSRTSGSYNEQFF.

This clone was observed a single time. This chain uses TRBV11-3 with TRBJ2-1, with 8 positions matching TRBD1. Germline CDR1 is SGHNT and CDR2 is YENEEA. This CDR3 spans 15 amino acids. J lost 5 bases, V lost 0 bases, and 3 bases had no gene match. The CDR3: CASSLEGQVDNEQFF. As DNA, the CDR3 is TGTGCCAGCAGCTTAGAGGGACAGGTAGACAATGAGCAGTTCTTC.

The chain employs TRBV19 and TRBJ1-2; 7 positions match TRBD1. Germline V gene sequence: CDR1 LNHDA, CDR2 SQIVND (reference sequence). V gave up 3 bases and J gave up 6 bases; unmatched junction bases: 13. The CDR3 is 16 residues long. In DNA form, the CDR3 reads TGTGCCAGTAGTATCCCCGTATCCCCGACAGGGAATGGCTACACCTTC. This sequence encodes CASSIPVSPTGNGYTF.

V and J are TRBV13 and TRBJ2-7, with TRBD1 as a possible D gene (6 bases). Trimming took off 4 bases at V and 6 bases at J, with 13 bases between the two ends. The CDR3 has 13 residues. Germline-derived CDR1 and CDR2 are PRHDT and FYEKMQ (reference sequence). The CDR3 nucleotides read TGTGCCAGCAGCTCTCACACAGGGTCCGAGCAGTACTTC. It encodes CASSSHTGSEQYF.

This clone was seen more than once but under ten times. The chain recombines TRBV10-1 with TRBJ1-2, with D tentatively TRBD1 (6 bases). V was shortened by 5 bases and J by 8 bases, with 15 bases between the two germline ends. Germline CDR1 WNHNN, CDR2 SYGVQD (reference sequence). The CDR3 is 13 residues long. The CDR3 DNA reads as TGCGCCAGCAGTACCGGGACACAAGTGGGCTACACCTTC. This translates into CASSTGTQVGYTF.

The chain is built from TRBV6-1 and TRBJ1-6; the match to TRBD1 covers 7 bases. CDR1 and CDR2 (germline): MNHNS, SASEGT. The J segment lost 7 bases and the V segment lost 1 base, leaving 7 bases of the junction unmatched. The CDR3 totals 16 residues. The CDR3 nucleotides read TGTGCCAGCAGTGAAGACGGGCAGGGGGGAAATTCACCCCTCCACTTT. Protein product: CASSEDGQGGNSPLHF.

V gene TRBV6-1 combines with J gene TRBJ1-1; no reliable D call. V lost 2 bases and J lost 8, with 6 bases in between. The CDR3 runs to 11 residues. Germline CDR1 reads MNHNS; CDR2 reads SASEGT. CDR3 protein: CASSEPREAFF. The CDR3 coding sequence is TGTGCCAGCAGTGAACCCAGGGAAGCTTTCTTT.

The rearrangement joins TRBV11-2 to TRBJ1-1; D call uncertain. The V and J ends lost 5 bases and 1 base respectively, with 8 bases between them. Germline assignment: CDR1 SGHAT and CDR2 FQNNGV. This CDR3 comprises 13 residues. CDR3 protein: CASSLKRNTEAFF. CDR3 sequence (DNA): TGTGCCAGCAGCCTAAAAAGGAACACTGAAGCTTTCTTT.

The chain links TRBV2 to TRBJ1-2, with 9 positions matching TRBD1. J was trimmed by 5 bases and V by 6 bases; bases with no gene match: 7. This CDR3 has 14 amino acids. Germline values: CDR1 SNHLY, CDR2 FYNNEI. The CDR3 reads CASSGDRVSYGYTF. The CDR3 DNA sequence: TGTGCCAGCAGCGGGGACAGGGTTTCATATGGCTACACCTTC.

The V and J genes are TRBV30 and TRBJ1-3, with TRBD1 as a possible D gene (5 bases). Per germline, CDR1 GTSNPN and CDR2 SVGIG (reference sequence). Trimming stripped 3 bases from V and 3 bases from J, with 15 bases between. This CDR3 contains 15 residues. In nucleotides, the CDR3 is TGTGCCTGGAGCCTTGACAGCCTGGTTGGAAACACCATATATTTT. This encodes CAWSLDSLVGNTIYF.